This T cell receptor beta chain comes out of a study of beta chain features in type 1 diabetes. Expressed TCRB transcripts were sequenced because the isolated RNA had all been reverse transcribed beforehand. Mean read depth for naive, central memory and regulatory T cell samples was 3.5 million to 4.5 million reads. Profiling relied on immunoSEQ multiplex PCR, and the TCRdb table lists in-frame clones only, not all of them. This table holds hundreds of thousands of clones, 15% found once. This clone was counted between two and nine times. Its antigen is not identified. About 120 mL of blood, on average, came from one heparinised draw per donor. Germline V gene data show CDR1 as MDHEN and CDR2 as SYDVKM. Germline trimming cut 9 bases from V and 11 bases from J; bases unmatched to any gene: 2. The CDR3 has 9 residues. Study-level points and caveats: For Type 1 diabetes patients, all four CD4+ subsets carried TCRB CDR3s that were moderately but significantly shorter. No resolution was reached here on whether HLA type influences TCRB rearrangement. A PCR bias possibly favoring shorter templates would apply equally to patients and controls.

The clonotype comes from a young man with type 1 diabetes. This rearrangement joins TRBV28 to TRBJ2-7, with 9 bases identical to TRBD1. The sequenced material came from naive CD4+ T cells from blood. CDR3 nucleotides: TGTGCCAGGGGACAGGGCGAGTACTTC. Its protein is CARGQGEYF.